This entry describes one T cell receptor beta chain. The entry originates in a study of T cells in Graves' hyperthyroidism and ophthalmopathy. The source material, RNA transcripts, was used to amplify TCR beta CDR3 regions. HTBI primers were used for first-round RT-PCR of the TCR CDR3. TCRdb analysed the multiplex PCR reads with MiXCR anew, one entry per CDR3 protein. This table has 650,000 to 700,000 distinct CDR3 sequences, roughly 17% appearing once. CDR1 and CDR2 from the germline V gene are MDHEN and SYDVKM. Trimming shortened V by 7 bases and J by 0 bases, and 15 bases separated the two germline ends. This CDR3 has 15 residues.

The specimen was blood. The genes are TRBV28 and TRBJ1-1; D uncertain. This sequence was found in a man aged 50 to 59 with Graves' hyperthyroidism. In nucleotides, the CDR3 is TGTGCCAGCACCACCCCGAGGGCTATGAACACTGAAGCTTTCTTT. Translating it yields CASTTPRAMNTEAFF.